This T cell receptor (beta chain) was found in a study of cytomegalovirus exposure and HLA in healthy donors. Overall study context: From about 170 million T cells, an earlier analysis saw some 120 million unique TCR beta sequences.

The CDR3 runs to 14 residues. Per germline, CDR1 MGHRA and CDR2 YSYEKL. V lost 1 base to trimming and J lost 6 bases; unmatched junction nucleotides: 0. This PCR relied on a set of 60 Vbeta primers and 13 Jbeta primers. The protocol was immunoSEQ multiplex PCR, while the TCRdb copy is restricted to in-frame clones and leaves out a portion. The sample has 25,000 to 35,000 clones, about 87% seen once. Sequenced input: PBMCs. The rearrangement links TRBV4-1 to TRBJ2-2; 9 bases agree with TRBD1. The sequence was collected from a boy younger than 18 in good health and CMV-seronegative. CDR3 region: CASSQGQGAGELFF. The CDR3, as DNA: TGCGCCAGCAGCCAAGGACAGGGGGCCGGGGAGCTGTTTTTT.